This T cell receptor (beta chain) was captured in a study of PD-1 blockade in mismatch repair-deficient tumors. Study in general: All were previously treated, progressing patients with approximately 12 mismatch repair-deficient cancer types. Broader study findings: Tumor-resident clones, often absent from pretreatment blood, expanded after pembrolizumab and then contracted.

As for this clone: Antigen unknown.

Every patient had mismatch repair deficiency by PCR or immunohistochemistry. The TCR-sequenced patients were a few responders to pembrolizumab. Using immunoSEQ multiplex PCR, the repertoire was profiled, and TCRdb retains in-frame clones only, with some absent. The table includes tens of thousands of clones, over 75% detected once. Trimming shortened V by 2 bases and J by 0 bases, and 9 bases separated the two germline ends. The CDR3 totals 15 residues. CDR1 and CDR2 (germline): SGDLS, YYNGEE. V gene TRBV9 combines with J gene TRBJ2-1; no clear D gene. This clonotype was sampled from an adult with mismatch repair-deficient cancer. The sample in question was peripheral blood, obtained 12 weeks after starting pembrolizumab. The CDR3 region has the DNA TGTGCCAGCAGCGTGGGCGGTAACTCCTACAATGAGCAGTTCTTC. Translated: CASSVGGNSYNEQFF.